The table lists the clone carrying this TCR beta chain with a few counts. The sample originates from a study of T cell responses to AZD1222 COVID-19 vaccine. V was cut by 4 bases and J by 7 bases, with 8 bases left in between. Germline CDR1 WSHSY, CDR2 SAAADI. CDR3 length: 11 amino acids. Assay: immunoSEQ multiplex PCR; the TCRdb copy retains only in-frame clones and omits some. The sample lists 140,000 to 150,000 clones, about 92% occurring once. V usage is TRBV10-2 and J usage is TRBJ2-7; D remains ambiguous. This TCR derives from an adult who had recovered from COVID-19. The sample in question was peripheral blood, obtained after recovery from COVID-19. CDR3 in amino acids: CASSAYGEQYF. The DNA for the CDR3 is TGCGCCAGCAGTGCCTATGGGGAGCAGTACTTC.